This T cell receptor (beta chain) was sequenced in a study of response to subunit inactivated influenza vaccine. V was clipped by 4 bases and J by 6 bases, with 13 bases between them. Germline V gene data show CDR1 as MNHNS and CDR2 as SASEGT. The CDR3 extends over 13 amino acids. TCRdb passed the RT-PCR reads through MiXCR, listing each CDR3 protein once. The sample lists 700,000 to 800,000 distinct CDR3 sequences, 15% to 20% occurring once. The chain couples TRBV6-1 to TRBJ2-7; maybe TRBD1 (5 bases). This receptor was identified in a man over 45 who received an inactivated influenza vaccine. Specimen: PBMCs from blood, collected more than 4 days after vaccination. In DNA, the CDR3 is TGTGCCAGCAGTGCCCCGATTAGGGGCGAGCAGTACTTC. Protein: CASSAPIRGEQYF.